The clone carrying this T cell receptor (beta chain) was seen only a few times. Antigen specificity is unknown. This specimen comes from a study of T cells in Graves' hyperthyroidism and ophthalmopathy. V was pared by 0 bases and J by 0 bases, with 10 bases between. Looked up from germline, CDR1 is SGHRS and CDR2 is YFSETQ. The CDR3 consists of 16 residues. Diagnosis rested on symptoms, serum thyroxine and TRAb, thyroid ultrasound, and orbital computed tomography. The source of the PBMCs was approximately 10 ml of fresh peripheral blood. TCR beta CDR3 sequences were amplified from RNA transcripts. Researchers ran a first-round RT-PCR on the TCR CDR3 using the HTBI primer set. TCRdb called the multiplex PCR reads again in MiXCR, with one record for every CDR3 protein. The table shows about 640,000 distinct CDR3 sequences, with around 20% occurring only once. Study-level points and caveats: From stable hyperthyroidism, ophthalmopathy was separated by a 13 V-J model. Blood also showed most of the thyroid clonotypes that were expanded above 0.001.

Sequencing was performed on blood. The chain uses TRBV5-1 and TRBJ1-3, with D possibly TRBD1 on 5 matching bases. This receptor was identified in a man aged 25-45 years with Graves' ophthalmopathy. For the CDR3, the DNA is TGCGCCAGCAGCTTGGACAGGCAGAGCTCTGGAAACACCATATATTTT. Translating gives CASSLDRQSSGNTIYF.